This T cell receptor (beta chain) was documented in a study of T cells in localized non-small cell lung cancer. Overall study findings and caveats: Only one tumor region went through sequencing, so heterogeneity may still be there. It was uninvolved adjacent lung that showed the highest T cell clonality, exceeding tumor. Adjacent lung held a median 57 of the top 100 tumor clones. With higher T cell density in blood came longer overall survival.

Concerning this clone: Its antigen is not identified. A junction boundary mismatches the germline segment, possibly from a read error. Other DNA variants within this sample encode the same CDR3.

The CDR3 extends over 14 amino acids. Germline V lookup: CDR1 LNHDA, CDR2 SQIVND (reference sequence). Method: immunoSEQ multiplex PCR; TCRdb's copy keeps in-frame clones and lacks some. The sample shows tens of thousands of clones, around 82% of them seen only once. This sample comprised peripheral blood, obtained before any cancer treatment. The TCR was taken from an older female donor with stage I lung adenocarcinoma. The chain combines TRBV19 with TRBJ1-5, with TRBD1 matching over 7 bases. The CDR3 nucleotides are TGTGCCAGTAGTAGGAACAGGGGCAACCAGCCCCAGCATTTT. Its protein product is CASSRNRGNQPQHF.